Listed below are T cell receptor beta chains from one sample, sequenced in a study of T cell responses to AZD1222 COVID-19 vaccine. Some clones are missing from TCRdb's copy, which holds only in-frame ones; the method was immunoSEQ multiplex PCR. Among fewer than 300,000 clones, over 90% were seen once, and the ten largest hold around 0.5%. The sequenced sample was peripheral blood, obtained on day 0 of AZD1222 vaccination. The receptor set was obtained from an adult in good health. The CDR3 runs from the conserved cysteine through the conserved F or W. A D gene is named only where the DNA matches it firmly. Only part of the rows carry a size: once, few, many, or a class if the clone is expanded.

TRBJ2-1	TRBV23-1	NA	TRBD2	TGCGCCAGCAGTCAATCTGGGAGACTAGCTATGAATGAGCAGTTCTTC	CASSQSGRLAMNEQFF
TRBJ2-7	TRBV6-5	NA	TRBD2	TGTGCCAGCAGCAGACTAGCGGGGGAGTCCTACGAGCAGTACTTC	CASSRLAGESYEQYF
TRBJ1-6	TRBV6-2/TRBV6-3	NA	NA	TGTGCCAGCAGTTACTACTCGAGCTCCTATAATTCACCCCTCCACTTT	CASSYYSSSYNSPLHF
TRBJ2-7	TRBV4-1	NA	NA	TGCGCCAGCAGCCTAATCTCAGGGAGAGAATACGAGCAGTACTTC	CASSLISGREYEQYF
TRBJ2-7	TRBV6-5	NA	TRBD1	TGTGCCAGCAGTTACACTTGGACAGGGGGCTACGAGCAGTACTTC	CASSYTWTGGYEQYF
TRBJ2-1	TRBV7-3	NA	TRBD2	TGTGCCAGCAGCTCAATGGGAGGGAATGAGCAGTTCTTC	CASSSMGGNEQFF
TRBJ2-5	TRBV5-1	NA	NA	TGCGCCAGCAGCTTGTCAGGGGATCGGGAGACCCAGTACTTC	CASSLSGDRETQYF
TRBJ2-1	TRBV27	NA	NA	TGTGCCAGCAGTTTGCGGAGCTCCTACAATGAGCAGTTCTTC	CASSLRSSYNEQFF
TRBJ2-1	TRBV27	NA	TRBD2	TGTGCCAGCAGTTTAATAGCGGGATACAATGAGCAGTTCTTC	CASSLIAGYNEQFF
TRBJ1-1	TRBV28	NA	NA	TGTGCCAGCAGTTTAATTGGTGGGACTGAAGCTTTCTTT	CASSLIGGTEAFF
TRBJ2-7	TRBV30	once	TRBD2	TGTGCCTGGAGTGTCGGGGGGAGCAACGAGCAGTACTTC	CAWSVGGSNEQYF
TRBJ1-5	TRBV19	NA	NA	TGTGCCAGTAGTGACGGGACGCCAAGCAATCAGCCCCAGCATTTT	CASSDGTPSNQPQHF
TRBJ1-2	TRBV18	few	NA	TGTGCCAGCTCACCAGTGTCTAACTATGGCTACACCTTC	CASSPVSNYGYTF
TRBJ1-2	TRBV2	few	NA	TGTGCCAGCAGGCAGGATACGGGGGGCTACACCTTC	CASRQDTGGYTF
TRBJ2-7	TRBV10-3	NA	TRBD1	TGTGCCATCAGGGGACAGGGGGACGAGCAGTACTTC	CAIRGQGDEQYF
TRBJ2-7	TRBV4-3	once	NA	TGCGCCAGCAGCCCGGGTCACGGCCCCTACGAGCAGTACTTC	CASSPGHGPYEQYF
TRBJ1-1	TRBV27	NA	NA	TGTGCCAGCAGTTTATCGAGCCAGATCGAAGCTTTCTTT	CASSLSSQIEAFF
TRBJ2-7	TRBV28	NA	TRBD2	TGTGCCAGCAGTTCATCTTCCGGGACTAGCGCCAACGAGCAGTACTTC	CASSSSSGTSANEQYF
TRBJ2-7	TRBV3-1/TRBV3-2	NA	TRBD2	TGTGCCAGCAGCCAAGGGGGAGGGAGCTCATACGAGCAGTACTTC	CASSQGGGSSYEQYF
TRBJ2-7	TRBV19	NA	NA	TGTTCCAGTACTCGGGAGCAGTACTTC	CSSTREQYF
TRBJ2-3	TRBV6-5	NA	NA	TGTGCCAGCAGTCCTGCCTCAGGCACAGATACGCAGTATTTT	CASSPASGTDTQYF
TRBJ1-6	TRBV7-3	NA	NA	TGTGCCAGCAGCCCGGACGGGGGGAATTCACCCCTCCACTTT	CASSPDGGNSPLHF
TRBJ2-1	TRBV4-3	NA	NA	TGCGCCAGCAGCCAAGATGGGGATTACAATGAGCAGTTCTTC	CASSQDGDYNEQFF
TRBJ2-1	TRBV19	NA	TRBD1	TGTGCCAGTAGTATTACAGGGGGCAATGAGCAGTTCTTC	CASSITGGNEQFF
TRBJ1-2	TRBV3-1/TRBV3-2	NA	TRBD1	TGTGCCAGCAGCCAAGTCCGGGACAGGGAGCATGGCTACACCTTC	CASSQVRDREHGYTF
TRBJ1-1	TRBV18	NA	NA	TGTGCCAGCTCACCTTCTACGGGGAACACTGAAGCTTTCTTT	CASSPSTGNTEAFF